This T cell receptor (beta chain) was retrieved from a study of stem cell transplantation in POMP-related autoinflammatory disease. Broader study findings: In patients with PRAID, every analyzed T-cell subset tended to show lower diversity and higher clonality.

Comment on this clone: Its antigen is not known.

The CDR3 runs to 13 residues. V shed 0 bases and J 4 bases; nucleotides not matched to a gene: 0. CDR1 is KGHSH, CDR2 LQKENI, per germline. Produced via immunoSEQ multiplex PCR; TCRdb's table is partial and in-frame only. The table shows 33,000 or so clones, with approximately 86% occurring only once. This chain uses TRBV18 with TRBJ2-7; the match to TRBD1 covers 7 bases. Source: CD4+ T cells from PBMCs, taken before stem cell transplantation. This receptor was identified in a human donor with POMP-related autoinflammation and immune dysregulation (PRAID). CDR3 protein: CASSPPTGYEQYF. The CDR3 bases are TGTGCCAGCTCACCACCGACAGGGTACGAGCAGTACTTC.